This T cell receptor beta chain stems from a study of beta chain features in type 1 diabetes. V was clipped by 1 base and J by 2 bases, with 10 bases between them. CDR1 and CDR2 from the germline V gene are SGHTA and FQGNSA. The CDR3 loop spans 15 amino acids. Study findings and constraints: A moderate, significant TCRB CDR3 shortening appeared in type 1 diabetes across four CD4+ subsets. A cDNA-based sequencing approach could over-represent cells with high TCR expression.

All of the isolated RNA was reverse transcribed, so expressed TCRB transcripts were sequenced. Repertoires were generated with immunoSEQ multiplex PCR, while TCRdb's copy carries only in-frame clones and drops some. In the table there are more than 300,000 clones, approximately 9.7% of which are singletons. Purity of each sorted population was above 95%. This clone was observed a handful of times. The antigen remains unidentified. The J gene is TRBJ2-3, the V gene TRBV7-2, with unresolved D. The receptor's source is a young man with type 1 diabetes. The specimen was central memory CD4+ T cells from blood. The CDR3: CASSLDGAFTDTQYF. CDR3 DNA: TGTGCCAGCAGCTTAGATGGCGCCTTCACAGATACGCAGTATTTT.